The clone carrying this TCR beta chain was detected only a few times. TCRdb itself ran the 5' RACE reads through MiXCR, one entry per CDR3 protein. The sample contains 540,000 or so distinct CDR3 sequences, around 24% of which appear only once. The sample comes from a study of identical twins. Trimming removed 0 bases from V and 1 base from J, with 13 bases in between. Per the germline V gene, CDR1 is SGHRS and CDR2 is YFSETQ. The CDR3 contains 16 residues. Separately, the same data were catalogued under a study of yellow fever vaccine responses in identical twins.

The rearrangement uses TRBV5-1 and TRBJ1-2, with D unclear. The sequence derives from a woman aged 18-30 years in good health. The specimen sequenced was CD4+ T cells sorted from blood. The CDR3 DNA is TGCGCCAGCAGCTTGGACGGACGGAATGTTAACTATGGCTACACCTTC. Encoded protein: CASSLDGRNVNYGYTF.